Listed below are T cell receptor beta chains from one sample, sequenced in a study of blood T cell repertoires in COVID-19. Using immunoSEQ multiplex PCR, the repertoire was profiled, and TCRdb retains in-frame clones only, with some absent. The profile covers approximately 230,000 clones, with about 80% appearing a single time and roughly 9.8% taken by the ten largest. Sequencing used peripheral blood. These receptors all come from a man older than 75 with acute or convalescent COVID-19. CDR3s include the opening cysteine and the closing phenylalanine or tryptophan. Each record gives: J gene, D gene, clone size, V gene, CDR3 protein, CDR3 DNA. A D gene is named only where the DNA matches it firmly. Only some rows state a clone size, as once, few, many or a class for expanded clones.

>TRBJ1-1|NA|NA|TRBV19
CASSPQGTEAFF
TGTGCCAGTAGCCCCCAGGGCACTGAAGCTTTCTTT
>TRBJ2-7|NA|NA|TRBV29-1
CSVARDWGTRPYEQYF
TGCAGCGTTGCCAGGGATTGGGGGACAAGACCCTACGAGCAGTACTTC
>TRBJ2-2|TRBD2|NA|TRBV14
CASSQALAGGWNTGELFF
TGTGCCAGCAGCCAAGCTTTAGCGGGAGGGTGGAACACCGGGGAGCTGTTTTTT
>TRBJ2-3|TRBD1|NA|TRBV5-1
CASSPPGTGTDTQYF
TGCGCCAGCAGCCCACCCGGGACAGGGACAGATACGCAGTATTTT
>TRBJ1-2|NA|once|TRBV2
CASLRTVNYGYTF
TGTGCCAGCCTTAGGACAGTCAACTATGGCTACACCTTC
>TRBJ1-1|NA|NA|TRBV10-2
CASSDHRGADTEAFF
TGCGCCAGCAGTGATCATAGGGGCGCGGACACTGAAGCTTTCTTT
>TRBJ2-1|TRBD1|NA|TRBV5-4
CASSRDRTEQFF
TGTGCCAGCAGCCGGGACAGGACTGAGCAGTTCTTC
>TRBJ2-3|NA|NA|TRBV5-4
CASSSAGRTDTQYF
TGTGCCAGCAGTAGCGCAGGGAGGACAGATACGCAGTATTTT
>TRBJ2-7|TRBD1|NA|TRBV6-5
CASSRDRAYEQYF
TGTGCCAGCAGTAGAGACAGGGCCTACGAGCAGTACTTC
>TRBJ1-2|NA|few|TRBV30
CAWSATSTATGGYTF
TGTGCCTGGAGTGCTACTTCGACAGCCACTGGTGGCTACACCTTC
>TRBJ2-7|NA|NA|TRBV5-1
CASSLGTAVPYEQYF
TGCGCCAGCAGCTTGGGGACAGCTGTACCCTACGAGCAGTACTTC
>TRBJ1-3|NA|NA|TRBV19
CASSRGQQGNTIYF
TGTGCCAGTAGTAGAGGACAGCAAGGAAACACCATATATTTT
>TRBJ2-1|NA|NA|TRBV7-3
CASSLLGDEQFF
TGTGCCAGCAGCTTATTAGGGGATGAGCAGTTCTTC
>TRBJ1-3|NA|NA|TRBV19
CASSIGAVGAGNTIYF
TGTGCCAGTAGTATAGGGGCGGTCGGGGCTGGAAACACCATATATTTT
>TRBJ2-7|NA|NA|TRBV18
CASSPYGQLPLYEQYF
TGTGCCAGCTCACCCTATGGACAGCTTCCGCTCTACGAGCAGTACTTC
>TRBJ2-2|TRBD1|NA|TRBV6-5
CASSPQGAPGELFF
TGTGCCAGCAGTCCTCAGGGGGCGCCCGGGGAGCTGTTTTTT
>TRBJ1-2|NA|few|TRBV6-1
CASSETRYGILGDGYTF
TGTGCCAGCAGTGAAACCCGTTACGGCATCCTAGGGGATGGCTACACCTTC
>TRBJ1-1|NA|NA|TRBV3-1/TRBV3-2
CASSLSGEAFF
TGTGCCAGCAGCCTTTCAGGGGAAGCTTTCTTT
>TRBJ1-4|NA|once|TRBV3-1/TRBV3-2
CASTIGGRREKLFF
TGTGCCAGCACGATCGGGGGGCGCCGGGAAAAACTGTTTTTT
>TRBJ1-6|NA|NA|TRBV19
CASSEGAYNSPLHF
TGTGCCAGTAGCGAGGGGGCCTATAATTCACCCCTCCACTTT
>TRBJ1-2|TRBD1|few|TRBV28
CASSLGTGVRGYTF
TGTGCCAGCAGTTTGGGGACAGGGGTTAGGGGCTACACCTTC
>TRBJ1-1|NA|once|TRBV18
CASSSDQGSEAFF
TGTGCCAGCTCAAGCGACCAGGGCTCCGAAGCTTTCTTT
>TRBJ1-2|TRBD1|once|TRBV12-3/TRBV12-4
CASSFGQGGGYTF
TGTGCCAGCAGTTTCGGACAGGGGGGTGGCTACACCTTC
>TRBJ2-4|NA|NA|TRBV2
CASSEPGNIQYF
TGTGCCAGCAGTGAGCCCGGAAACATTCAGTACTTC
>TRBJ2-7|NA|NA|TRBV7-6
CASSLGQGPFLGEQYF
TGTGCCAGCAGCTTAGGTCAGGGGCCGTTTCTAGGCGAGCAGTACTTC
>TRBJ1-1|NA|NA|TRBV4-1
CASSQGLNGGTEAFF
TGCGCCAGCAGCCAGGGTCTAAATGGGGGGACTGAAGCTTTCTTT
>TRBJ1-5|TRBD1|NA|TRBV2
CASSPGQGSQPQHF
TGTGCCAGCTCACCCGGACAGGGAAGTCAGCCCCAGCATTTT
>TRBJ2-2|TRBD1|NA|TRBV6-5
CASSLGTGAGGELFF
TGTGCCAGCTCGCTCGGGACAGGGGCCGGCGGGGAGCTGTTTTTT
>TRBJ1-1|NA|NA|TRBV5-4
CASSTTGKPEAFF
TGTGCCAGCAGCACAACAGGGAAGCCTGAAGCTTTCTTT
>TRBJ2-7|TRBD2|NA|TRBV6-5
CASRGGAYEQYF
TGTGCCAGCAGGGGAGGGGCCTACGAGCAGTACTTC
>TRBJ2-2|NA|NA|TRBV7-9
CASSSFRVFLAGELFF
TGTGCCAGCAGCTCGTTCAGGGTATTCCTTGCCGGGGAGCTGTTTTTT
>TRBJ2-7|TRBD2|few|TRBV9
CASSVLGAGGPEEQYF
TGTGCCAGCAGCGTACTAGGGGCGGGAGGGCCGGAAGAGCAGTACTTC
>TRBJ2-5|TRBD1|NA|TRBV5-8
CASSRTGGQETQYF
TGTGCCAGCAGCCGAACAGGGGGACAAGAGACCCAGTACTTC
>TRBJ2-7|TRBD1|NA|TRBV28
CASMGQGLTEQYF
TGTGCCAGCATGGGACAGGGACTCACCGAGCAGTACTTC
>TRBJ1-2|NA|few|TRBV19
CASSEASHGYTF
TGTGCCAGTAGTGAGGCATCCCATGGCTACACCTTC
>TRBJ2-7|NA|NA|TRBV7-9
CASSYTQGYEQYF
TGTGCCAGCAGCTACACACAGGGTTACGAGCAGTACTTC
>TRBJ2-1|TRBD1|NA|TRBV7-9
CASSLAGTGRYNEQFF
TGTGCCAGCAGCTTGGCCGGGACAGGAAGATACAATGAGCAGTTCTTC
>TRBJ2-1|TRBD1|once|TRBV9
CASSVGTGGGNEQFF
TGTGCCAGCAGCGTAGGGACAGGGGGTGGAAATGAGCAGTTCTTC
>TRBJ2-7|NA|NA|TRBV5-1
CASSGGYNNYEQYF
TGCGCCAGCAGCGGCGGCTATAACAATTACGAGCAGTACTTC
>TRBJ1-3|NA|NA|TRBV18
CASSLWQTGGRSGNTIYF
TGTGCCAGCTCACTGTGGCAGACGGGGGGCCGCTCTGGAAACACCATATATTTT
>TRBJ2-6|NA|NA|TRBV30
CAWQTARRAGANVLTF
TGTGCCTGGCAAACGGCCAGGAGGGCTGGGGCCAACGTCCTGACTTTC
>TRBJ2-7|TRBD2|NA|TRBV3-1/TRBV3-2
CASSPTIAGVSYEQYF
TGTGCCAGCAGCCCTACTATAGCGGGAGTTAGTTACGAGCAGTACTTC